This is a list of T cell receptor beta chains from one sample in a study of CD8 T cells in Susac syndrome. Via MiXCR, TCRdb re-called the immunoSEQ multiplex PCR reads, giving one row per CDR3 protein. The sample lists more than 150,000 distinct CDR3 sequences; 90% to 97% were seen once. The material sequenced was CD4+ T cells from PBMCs. These receptors originate from a human donor with Susac syndrome. Both conserved end residues are part of each CDR3. The order of the fields is clone size, CDR3 length, V gene, D gene, J gene, CDR3 DNA, CDR3 protein. D genes are given only for firm matches. Clone size is given for some rows only: seen once, a few or many times, or a class if the clone is expanded.

size: -
length: 16
V: TRBV6-1
D: TRBD1
J: TRBJ2-7
DNA: TGTGCCAGCAGTCCACAGGGGGCCGGTCGCTCCTACGAGCAGTACTTC
CDR3: CASSPQGAGRSYEQYF

size: few
length: 14
V: TRBV7-3
D: TRBD2
J: TRBJ2-5
DNA: TGTGCCAGCAGCTTAACGGGAGGGGAAGAGACCCAGTACTTC
CDR3: CASSLTGGEETQYF

size: -
length: 15
V: TRBV29-1
D: -
J: TRBJ2-6
DNA: TGCAGCGCCCGAGGAACCACTTCTGGGGCCAACGTCCTGACTTTC
CDR3: CSARGTTSGANVLTF

size: -
length: 14
V: TRBV11-1
D: -
J: TRBJ1-6
DNA: TGTTCCAGCAGCTTAGGGGTACGCAATTCACCCCTCCACTTT
CDR3: CSSSLGVRNSPLHF

size: -
length: 14
V: TRBV7-2
D: -
J: TRBJ2-7
DNA: TGTGCCAGCAGCGGGCAGATCGTCCCCTACGAGCAGTACTTC
CDR3: CASSGQIVPYEQYF

size: -
length: 16
V: TRBV5-1
D: TRBD1
J: TRBJ2-1
DNA: TGCGCCAGCAGCCTCCCATCCGGGACAGGGTACAATGAGCAGTTCTTC
CDR3: CASSLPSGTGYNEQFF

size: -
length: 15
V: TRBV7-7
D: TRBD1
J: TRBJ2-2
DNA: TGTGCCAGCAGTCAAAACAGGGGGCAGACCGGGGAGCTGTTTTTT
CDR3: CASSQNRGQTGELFF

size: few
length: 12
V: TRBV20-1
D: TRBD2
J: TRBJ2-5
DNA: TGCAGTGCTAGGGGACTATCCGAGACCCAGTACTTC
CDR3: CSARGLSETQYF

size: -
length: 13
V: TRBV2
D: -
J: TRBJ2-3
DNA: TGTGCCAGCCAGGGGGGCAACCCTAATACGCAGTATTTT
CDR3: CASQGGNPNTQYF

size: -
length: 14
V: TRBV5-5
D: -
J: TRBJ1-5
DNA: TGTGCCAGCAGCTGGAAAGGGGAGAATCAGCCCCAGCATTTT
CDR3: CASSWKGENQPQHF

size: once
length: 11
V: TRBV20-1
D: -
J: TRBJ1-1
DNA: TGCAGTGCTCTGAAGAACACTGAAGCTTTCTTT
CDR3: CSALKNTEAFF

size: -
length: 14
V: TRBV19
D: -
J: TRBJ2-1
DNA: TGTGCCAGTAGTATCCGGACTACCAGGGAAGTGCAGTTCTTC
CDR3: CASSIRTTREVQFF

size: once
length: 14
V: TRBV12-3/TRBV12-4
D: -
J: TRBJ2-7
DNA: TGTGCCAGCAGTTTAGCGGGGGGCGTGTACGAGCAGTACTTC
CDR3: CASSLAGGVYEQYF

size: -
length: 14
V: TRBV19
D: -
J: TRBJ1-2
DNA: TGTGCCAGTAGTATAACGGCGGGTGCCGCTGGCTACACCTTC
CDR3: CASSITAGAAGYTF

size: -
length: 12
V: TRBV29-1
D: -
J: TRBJ1-2
DNA: TGCAGCGTTCTCCGAGCTAACTATGGCTACACCTTC
CDR3: CSVLRANYGYTF

size: -
length: 16
V: TRBV6-5
D: -
J: TRBJ2-1
DNA: TGTGCCAGCAGTTACAAGGTCCCTGGGTCAGGGAGTGAGCAGTTCTTC
CDR3: CASSYKVPGSGSEQFF

size: once
length: 15
V: TRBV3-1
D: TRBD1
J: TRBJ2-7
DNA: TGTGCCAGCAGCCCCTCCCAGAAACAGGGGGACGAGCAGTACTTC
CDR3: CASSPSQKQGDEQYF

size: few
length: 14
V: TRBV3-1
D: -
J: TRBJ1-3
DNA: TGTGCCAGCAGCCAAGTCAACTCTGGAAACACCATATATTTT
CDR3: CASSQVNSGNTIYF

size: -
length: 15
V: TRBV6-5
D: TRBD2
J: TRBJ2-2
DNA: TGTGCCACCCGGTTAGCGGGGGGACGCACCGGGGAGCTGTTTTTT
CDR3: CATRLAGGRTGELFF

size: -
length: 14
V: TRBV9
D: -
J: TRBJ2-5
DNA: TGTGCCAGCAGCGTGGGACTCTACCCCGAGACCCAGTACTTC
CDR3: CASSVGLYPETQYF

size: -
length: 14
V: TRBV5-1
D: -
J: TRBJ2-7
DNA: TGCGCCAGCAGCTTGTCCATCCTCTCCTACGAGCAGTACTTC
CDR3: CASSLSILSYEQYF

size: -
length: 12
V: TRBV9
D: -
J: TRBJ2-7
DNA: TGTGCCAGCAGCGTAGACTCCTACGAGCAGTACTTC
CDR3: CASSVDSYEQYF

size: -
length: 16
V: TRBV6-2/TRBV6-3
D: -
J: TRBJ2-3
DNA: TGTGCCAGCAGCCCGGCCCGTTTGCGGGGTTGGGATACGCAGTATTTT
CDR3: CASSPARLRGWDTQYF

size: -
length: 15
V: TRBV27
D: -
J: TRBJ1-6
DNA: TGTGCCAGCAGTTTATCGGTGGACAGAACATCACCCCTCCACTTT
CDR3: CASSLSVDRTSPLHF

size: -
length: 11
V: TRBV29-1
D: -
J: TRBJ1-2
DNA: TGCAGCGCGAAAGAAGGGCAGGGCTACACCTTC
CDR3: CSAKEGQGYTF

size: once
length: 13
V: TRBV3-1
D: TRBD2
J: TRBJ2-5
DNA: TGTGCCAGCAGTACTAGCGCCGGGGAGACCCAGTACTTC
CDR3: CASSTSAGETQYF

size: -
length: 16
V: TRBV29-1
D: -
J: TRBJ2-2
DNA: TGCAGCGTTGGCCATTCCGGACAGATCGCCTCCGGGGAGCTGTTTTTT
CDR3: CSVGHSGQIASGELFF

size: -
length: 13
V: TRBV9
D: -
J: TRBJ2-1
DNA: TGTGCCAGCAGCGTAGCCTGGACCGGTGAGCAGTTCTTC
CDR3: CASSVAWTGEQFF

size: -
length: 13
V: TRBV20-1
D: TRBD1
J: TRBJ1-5
DNA: TGCAGTGCTATCGAACAGGGGAATCAGCCCCAGCATTTT
CDR3: CSAIEQGNQPQHF

size: -
length: 15
V: TRBV19
D: TRBD1
J: TRBJ1-1
DNA: TGTGCCAGTAGTCGCCTGACAGGGGTGAACACTGAAGCTTTCTTT
CDR3: CASSRLTGVNTEAFF

size: -
length: 17
V: TRBV27
D: -
J: TRBJ1-4
DNA: TGTGCCAGCAGTCCAAACCCCGACAGTGCAACTAATGAAAAACTGTTTTTT
CDR3: CASSPNPDSATNEKLFF

size: -
length: 13
V: TRBV20-1
D: -
J: TRBJ2-1
DNA: TGCAGTGCTAGTTGGCAGGCCGACAATGAGCAGTTCTTC
CDR3: CSASWQADNEQFF

size: few
length: 14
V: TRBV29-1
D: TRBD1
J: TRBJ1-2
DNA: TGCAGCGTTGAAGGGACAGGGTTAAACTATGGCTACACCTTC
CDR3: CSVEGTGLNYGYTF

size: -
length: 14
V: TRBV20-1
D: TRBD1
J: TRBJ2-5
DNA: TGCAGTGCTAGAGACGGACAGGGCATAGAGACCCAGTACTTC
CDR3: CSARDGQGIETQYF

size: -
length: 16
V: TRBV7-2
D: TRBD2
J: TRBJ2-3
DNA: TGTGCCAGCGGTGCGGCCGGGGGGGGCCGGACAGATACGCAGTATTTT
CDR3: CASGAAGGGRTDTQYF

size: -
length: 16
V: TRBV28
D: -
J: TRBJ1-2
DNA: TGTGCCAGCAGTTTGAAGTCCCCCTCCGACTCAGGTGGCTACACCTTC
CDR3: CASSLKSPSDSGGYTF

size: once
length: 14
V: TRBV6-6
D: -
J: TRBJ2-7
DNA: TGTGCCAGCAGTTTACCGGCCAGCGCCTACGAGCAGTACTTC
CDR3: CASSLPASAYEQYF

size: -
length: 12
V: TRBV12-3/TRBV12-4
D: -
J: TRBJ1-1
DNA: TGTGCCAGCACCCACAGGGTTACTGAAGCTTTCTTT
CDR3: CASTHRVTEAFF

size: -
length: 16
V: TRBV12-3/TRBV12-4
D: -
J: TRBJ2-4
DNA: TGTGCCAGCAGTTTACCAGGGCCCCAAGCCAAAAACATTCAGTACTTC
CDR3: CASSLPGPQAKNIQYF

size: -
length: 14
V: TRBV12-3/TRBV12-4
D: -
J: TRBJ1-1
DNA: TGTGCCAGCAGTTTAATCGGGGGCCAGACTGAAGCTTTCTTT
CDR3: CASSLIGGQTEAFF

size: -
length: 14
V: TRBV4-2
D: -
J: TRBJ2-1
DNA: TGTGCCAGCAGCCAAGATAGGTCCTACAATGAGCAGTTCTTC
CDR3: CASSQDRSYNEQFF

size: once
length: 13
V: TRBV5-1
D: TRBD1
J: TRBJ2-7
DNA: TGCGCCAGCAGCGTCGGACAGGGACGCGAGCAGTACTTC
CDR3: CASSVGQGREQYF

size: -
length: 11
V: TRBV24-1
D: -
J: TRBJ2-7
DNA: TGTGCCACCAGTGACGGCTACGAGCAGTACTTC
CDR3: CATSDGYEQYF

size: -
length: 18
V: TRBV12-3/TRBV12-4
D: TRBD1
J: TRBJ2-7
DNA: TGTGCCAGCAGTCAAAGACAGGGGGCACCTCTGCCTTCGTACGAGCAGTACTTC
CDR3: CASSQRQGAPLPSYEQYF